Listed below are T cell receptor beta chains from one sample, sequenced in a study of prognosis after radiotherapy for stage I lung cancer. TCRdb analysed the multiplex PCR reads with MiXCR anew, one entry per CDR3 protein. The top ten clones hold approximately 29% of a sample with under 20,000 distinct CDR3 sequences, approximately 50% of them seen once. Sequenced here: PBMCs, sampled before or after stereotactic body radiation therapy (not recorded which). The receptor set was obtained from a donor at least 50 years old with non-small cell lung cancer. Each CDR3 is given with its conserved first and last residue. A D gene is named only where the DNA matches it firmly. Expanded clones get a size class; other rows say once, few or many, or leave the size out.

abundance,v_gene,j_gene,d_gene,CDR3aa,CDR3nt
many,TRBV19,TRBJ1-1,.,CASSVSVMNTEAFF,TGTGCCAGTAGTGTCTCAGTCATGAACACTGAAGCTTTCTTT
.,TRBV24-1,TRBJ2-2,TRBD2,CATSDHRTSGSNTGELFF,TGTGCCACCAGTGACCATAGGACTAGCGGGAGTAACACCGGGGAGCTGTTTTTT
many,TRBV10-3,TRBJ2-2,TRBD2,CAISDAGGGTGELFF,TGTGCCATCAGTGACGCGGGAGGTGGAACCGGGGAGCTGTTTTTT
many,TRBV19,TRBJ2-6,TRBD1,CASTRQGSTGANVLTF,TGTGCCAGTACCCGACAGGGATCTACTGGGGCCAACGTCCTGACTTTC
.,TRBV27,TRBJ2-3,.,CASSFMLSGLSASTDTQYF,TGTGCCAGCAGTTTCATGCTATCGGGGCTGTCCGCTAGCACAGATACGCAGTATTTT
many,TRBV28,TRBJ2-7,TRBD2,CASSLSLAGGPYEQYF,TGTGCCAGCAGTTTATCTCTAGCGGGAGGGCCGTACGAGCAGTACTTC
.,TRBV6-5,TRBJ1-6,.,CASSYGTPLNSPLHF,TGTGCCAGCAGTTACGGGACACCTCTTAATTCACCCCTCCACTTT
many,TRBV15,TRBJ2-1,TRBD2,CATSRGTSGINEQFF,TGTGCCACCAGCAGAGGGACTAGCGGGATCAATGAGCAGTTCTTC
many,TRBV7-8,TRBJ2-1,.,CASSLFGVRDNEQFF,TGTGCCAGCAGCTTATTCGGAGTTAGAGACAATGAGCAGTTCTTC
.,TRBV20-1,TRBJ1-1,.,CSALAGNTEAFF,TGCAGTGCTCTAGCAGGGAACACTGAAGCTTTCTTT
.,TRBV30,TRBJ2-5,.,CAWGRCTETQYF,TGTGCCTGGGGTCGGTGCACCGAGACCCAGTACTTC
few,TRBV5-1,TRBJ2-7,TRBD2,CASSLSLETSGRYEQYF,TGCGCCAGCAGTTTGTCCCTCGAGACTAGCGGGAGATACGAGCAGTACTTC
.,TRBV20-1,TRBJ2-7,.,CSAREDGNEKYF,TGCAGTGCTAGAGAAGACGGGAACGAAAAGTACTTC
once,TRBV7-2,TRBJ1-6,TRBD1,CASSQDRGGSPLHF,TGTGCCAGCAGCCAGGACAGGGGAGGTTCACCCCTCCACTTT
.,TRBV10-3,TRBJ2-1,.,CAISESGTLSYNEQFF,TGTGCCATCAGTGAGTCAGGGACCCTCTCCTACAATGAGCAGTTCTTC
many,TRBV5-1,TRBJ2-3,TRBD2,CASSLAGGGTDTQYF,TGCGCCAGCAGCCTAGCGGGAGGCGGCACAGATACGCAGTATTTT
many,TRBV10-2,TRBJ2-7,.,CASSEHLGGVVNYEQYF,TGCGCCAGCAGTGAGCACCTAGGGGGAGTGGTGAACTACGAGCAGTACTTC
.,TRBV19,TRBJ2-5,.,CATCPVLRRETQYF,TGTGCCACCTGCCCGGTACTCCGGAGGGAGACCCAGTACTTC
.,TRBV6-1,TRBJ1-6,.,CASSEPGTFNSPLHF,TGTGCCAGCAGTGAACCCGGGACATTTAATTCACCCCTCCACTTT
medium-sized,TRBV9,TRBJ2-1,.,CASSVLSGGNNEQFF,TGTGCCAGCAGCGTCCTTAGCGGCGGTAACAATGAGCAGTTCTTC